These 19 T cell receptor beta chains were sequenced from one sample in a study of cytomegalovirus exposure and HLA in healthy donors (dated by TCRdb to the late 2010s). The protocol used for the library was the immunoSEQ multiplex PCR assay. The multiplex PCR relied on a mix of 60 forward primers for TCR Vbeta segments and 13 reverse primers for TCR Jbeta segments. The table was pulled from immuneACCESS by TCRdb, which kept in-frame rearrangements only. Such tables lose some clones; where checked, under half of the loss comes from unresolved V genes, and the rest has no known cause. Present in this sample are some 130,000 clones, around 80% of which were seen just once. The top ten clones comprise approximately 2.1% of the sample. The sequencing input was PBMCs. Source of these receptors: a man aged 25 to 45 in good health and CMV-seronegative.

The V gene is TRBV27, the J gene TRBJ1-1; TRBD1 agrees at 7 bases. J was trimmed by 0 bases and V by 7 bases; bases with no gene match: 5. Germline V lookup: CDR1 MNHEY, CDR2 SMNVEV (reference sequence). The length of the CDR3 is 14 residues. CDR3 sequence: CASTRDRMNTEAFF. CDR3 nucleotide sequence: TGTGCCAGCACCAGGGACAGAATGAACACTGAAGCTTTCTTT.

This sequence joins TRBV11-3 and TRBJ2-1, with 9 bases fitting TRBD2. CDR3 length: 16 residues. Germline loops: CDR1 SGHNT, CDR2 YENEEA. Germline trimming cut 1 base from V and 8 bases from J; bases unmatched to any gene: 9. The CDR3 region is CASSLGGTSRGDEQFF. CDR3 nucleotide sequence: TGTGCCAGCAGCTTAGGTGGGACTAGCCGAGGGGATGAGCAGTTCTTC. The whole variable domain, filled in from reference TRBV11-3 and TRBJ2-1, reads EAGVVQSPRYKIIEKKQPVAFWCNPISGHNTLYWYLQNLGQGPELLIRYENEEAVDDSQLPKDRFSAERLKGVDSTLKIQPAELGDSAVYLCASSLGGTSRGDEQFFGPGTRLTVL.

This CDR3 reads CASSATLTYEQYF. As DNA, the CDR3 is TGTGCCAGCAGCGCCACTCTTACCTACGAGCAGTACTTC. The V gene is TRBV7-6, the J gene TRBJ2-7; no definite D call. Germline CDR1 SGHVS, CDR2 FNYEAQ. Trimming pared 5 bases from V and 2 bases from J, leaving 10 bases between. The CDR3 length is 13 residues.

This clone was seen only once. The chain couples TRBV7-9 to TRBJ2-3; 9 nucleotides align to TRBD1. The CDR3 totals 15 residues. Germline CDR1 is SEHNR and CDR2 is FQNEAQ (reference sequence). J was trimmed by 4 bases and V by 5 bases; bases with no gene match: 7. In DNA form, the CDR3 reads TGTGCCAGCAGCCCGGGGGACAGGGTGGCAGATACGCAGTATTTT. Translated, it gives CASSPGDRVADTQYF.

V and J are TRBV27 and TRBJ1-3; D is unresolved. V lost 4 bases and J 0 bases, leaving 10 bases between the germline ends. The CDR3 contains 15 residues. Germline CDR1 reads MNHEY; CDR2 reads SMNVEV (reference sequence). The CDR3, as DNA: TGTGCCAGCAGTTCCCGGACTTTCTCTGGAAACACCATATATTTT. Its protein is CASSSRTFSGNTIYF.

The chain is built from TRBV18 and TRBJ1-1, with D possibly being TRBD1 (6 bases). CDR1 is KGHSH and CDR2 is LQKENI in the germline V gene. The CDR3 runs to 14 residues. V lost 6 bases and J lost 0, with 11 bases in between. CDR3 protein: CASSPAGVNTEAFF. In DNA form, the CDR3 reads TGTGCCAGCTCCCCGGCAGGGGTGAACACTGAAGCTTTCTTT.

V is TRBV9 and J is TRBJ1-3; maybe TRBD1 (5 bases). Trimming took 3 bases from V and 3 from J, leaving 13 bases between them. The CDR3 runs 15 residues. The germline V gene has CDR1 SGDLS and CDR2 YYNGEE. The DNA of the CDR3 is TGTGCCAGCAGCGCTAGGACATGGCTTGGAAACACCATATATTTT. Its protein is CASSARTWLGNTIYF.

This clone was detected only a few times. The chain joins TRBV6-5 to TRBJ1-2, with 7 bases matching TRBD1. J gave up 7 bases and V 6 bases, and 11 bases lay outside the gene matches. The germline CDR1 and CDR2 sequences are MNHEY and SVGAGI. The length of the CDR3 is 14 residues. The CDR3 region is CASRPTGAGGGYTF. Here the CDR3 DNA reads TGTGCCAGCAGACCTACAGGGGCCGGAGGTGGCTACACCTTC.

This chain uses TRBV7-9 with TRBJ2-5, with 10 bases aligning to TRBD1. The J segment lost 3 bases and the V segment lost 4 bases, leaving 2 bases of the junction unmatched. The CDR3 covers 14 residues. Germline V gene data show CDR1 as SEHNR and CDR2 as FQNEAQ (reference sequence). CDR3 sequence (DNA): TGTGCCAGCAGCTACGGACAGGGGGAAGAGACCCAGTACTTC. Its protein is CASSYGQGEETQYF.

The V gene is TRBV30, the J gene TRBJ2-2; perhaps TRBD2 as D (5 bases). CDR1 is GTSNPN and CDR2 is SVGIG in the germline V gene (reference sequence). Deletions cut 8 bases from V and 7 bases from J, with 14 bases between. This CDR3 has 12 amino acids. CDR3 nucleotides: TGTGCCCAAGGTCCGGGGAGCGGGGAGCTGTTTTTT. This translates into CAQGPGSGELFF.

This chain connects TRBV5-4 to TRBJ2-3; maybe TRBD1 (7 bases). The CDR3 has 15 residues. Between the trimmed V and J ends, which lost 2 bases and 4 bases, there was a span of 14 bases. In germline, CDR1 is SGHNT, CDR2 YYREEE (reference sequence). The DNA of the CDR3 is TGTGCCAGCAGCTTCCTGGGACAGCGGGCAGATACGCAGTATTTT. The encoded protein is CASSFLGQRADTQYF.

CDR3 in amino acids: CASSFRRVGLDGAFF. DNA for the CDR3: TGTGCCAGCAGCTTTCGGAGGGTAGGCCTCGATGGAGCTTTCTTT. V gene TRBV7-2 combines with J gene TRBJ1-1; no clear D. The CDR3 is made up of 15 amino acids. Germline values: CDR1 SGHTA, CDR2 FQGNSA. V was pared by 3 bases and J by 10 bases, with 21 bases between. The variable domain in full, with the rest retrieved from reference TRBV7-2 and TRBJ1-1, is GAGVSQSPSNKVTEKGKDVELRCDPISGHTALYWYRQSLGQGLEFLIYFQGNSAPDKSGLPSDRFSAERTGGSVSTLTIQRTQQEDSAVYLCASSFRRVGLDGAFFGQGTRLTVV.

V is TRBV18 and J is TRBJ2-1; D is ambiguous. Germline V gene sequence: CDR1 KGHSH, CDR2 LQKENI. V lost 2 bases and J lost 11, with 22 bases in between. The CDR3 consists of 16 residues. The CDR3 DNA is TGTGCCAGCTCACCAGACACGACCCTGAGAACAATGAAGCAGTTCTTC. Its protein product is CASSPDTTLRTMKQFF.

The chain carries TRBV28 and TRBJ2-5; 7 nucleotides align to TRBD2. V shed 3 bases, J shed 2 bases, and the junction held 3 bases outside the gene matches. CDR3 length: 14 amino acids. CDR1 MDHEN and CDR2 SYDVKM come from the germline V gene. In DNA form, the CDR3 reads TGTGCCAGCAGTTTGGGGACTACACAAGAGACCCAGTACTTC. Its translation is CASSLGTTQETQYF.

J is TRBJ2-5 and V is TRBV2; 7 nucleotides align to TRBD1. CDR1 is SNHLY and CDR2 is FYNNEI in the germline V gene. V was clipped by 8 bases and J by 5 bases; unmatched bases: 8. The CDR3 runs to 13 residues. The CDR3 nucleotides are TGTGCCAGCCAGCGACAGGGAAAGGAGACCCAGTACTTC. Translating it yields CASQRQGKETQYF.

This chain uses TRBV5-4 with TRBJ1-2, with D possibly being TRBD1 (5 bases). V dropped 0 bases and J dropped 1 base, with 10 bases sitting between them. Germline assignment: CDR1 SGHNT and CDR2 YYREEE (reference sequence). There are 15 residues in the CDR3. The CDR3 loop reads CASSLVAGHNYGYTF. CDR3 in DNA: TGTGCCAGCAGCTTGGTGGCAGGGCATAACTATGGCTACACCTTC.

This chain links TRBV5-4 with TRBJ2-1, with 12 bases that match TRBD2. The CDR3 length is 16 residues. The trim removed 0 bases at V and 6 bases at J, leaving 4 bases unmatched. Germline V gene data show CDR1 as SGHNT and CDR2 as YYREEE (reference sequence). The CDR3 sequence: CASSLARTSGINEQFF. Written as DNA, the CDR3 is TGTGCCAGCAGCTTGGCTAGGACTAGCGGGATCAATGAGCAGTTCTTC.

The CDR3 protein is CASSLVSQGEQFF. For the CDR3, the DNA is TGTGCCAGCAGCTTAGTATCGCAGGGGGAGCAGTTCTTC. The V and J genes are TRBV7-2 and TRBJ2-1, with D perhaps TRBD1 (6 bases). Germline loops: CDR1 SGHTA, CDR2 FQGNSA. With 1 base removed from V and 10 bases from J, the gap between germline ends came to 11 bases. This CDR3 is 13 amino acids long.

The chain carries TRBV14 and TRBJ2-1, with D possibly TRBD2 on 6 matching bases. The V and J ends lost 4 bases and 3 bases respectively, with 13 bases between them. The V gene's germline CDR1 is SGHDN and CDR2 FVKESK. This CDR3 is 15 amino acids long. DNA of the CDR3: TGTGCCAGCAGCCGGAGGGGTAGCCGCTACAATGAGCAGTTCTTC. Its protein is CASSRRGSRYNEQFF.